This record covers a single TCR beta chain. What it binds is not known. The data derive from a study of T cells in Graves' hyperthyroidism and ophthalmopathy. General study points: Most thyroid clonotypes with frequency above 0.001 were detected in blood. Ophthalmopathy, which appeared later, was predicted by the model a median around 6.5 months before onset.

Authors of the study amplified TCR beta CDR3 regions from RNA transcripts. The HTBI primer set drove a first-round RT-PCR of the TCR CDR3. TCRdb called the multiplex PCR reads again in MiXCR, with one record for every CDR3 protein. This table has 400,000 to 550,000 distinct CDR3 sequences, under 15% appearing once. The sample comprised blood. The TCR sequence derives from a woman between 18 and 29 years old with Graves' hyperthyroidism.

The CDR3 region has the DNA TGTGCCAGCAGTGAAGCTTCTTTATGGACAGGGAACCACGAGCAGTACTTC. Translation: CASSEASLWTGNHEQYF. The chain couples TRBV2 to TRBJ2-7; the match to TRBD1 covers 8 bases. This CDR3 is built from 17 residues. Trimming took 0 bases from V and 5 from J; bases not matched to a gene: 12. Germline V gene lookup returns CDR1 SNHLY and CDR2 FYNNEI.